The subject of this entry is one TCR beta chain. Germline assignment: CDR1 MDHEN and CDR2 SYDVKM. Trimming pared 6 bases from V and 5 bases from J, leaving 16 bases between. CDR3 size: 14 residues. Enrolled during active infection, Seattle patients were then followed longitudinally. Profiling relied on immunoSEQ multiplex PCR, and the TCRdb table lists in-frame clones only, not all of them. The data contain about 60,000 clones, roughly 88% of them singletons. This sample was taken from a study of blood T cell repertoires in COVID-19. Across the study: Whether acute or convalescent, the COVID-19 samples came from the United States, Italy and Spain.

This TCR came from a man in his thirties or forties with COVID-19, enrolled during active disease. The sample was peripheral blood. The V and J genes are TRBV28 and TRBJ1-1; D is ambiguous. The CDR3: CASRPTIGDTEAFF. The CDR3 DNA reads TGTGCCAGCAGACCCACCATCGGGGATACTGAAGCTTTCTTT.